This T cell receptor (beta chain) was profiled in a study of shared clonotypes between healthy human individuals. On sorted subsets, replicate PCRs used approximately 190 ng DNA, or about 33,000 T cell genomes. In the study's own analysis: Junction-only sequences produced by ImmunoSEQ had no quality scores, so filtering differed. TCRdb's copy holds only in-frame clones and misses some; the assay was immunoSEQ multiplex PCR. Clonal size and the V and J genes are those of that table, whereas D and trimming came from the DNA. The table records approximately 940,000 clones, roughly 72% of them present only once. Only Caucasian adults living in Nashville, Tennessee served as donors. The investigators split CD4+ cells into a CD45RA+ naive subset and a CD45RA-negative memory subset. CDR1 is MDHEN and CDR2 is SYDVKM in the germline V gene. The CDR3 has 14 amino acids. After removal of 6 bases from V and 2 bases from J, the junction contained 5 bases not matched to a gene.

This chain uses TRBV28 with TRBJ1-2; 8 nucleotides agree with TRBD1. Sequencing used memory CD4+ T cells sorted from blood. Documented subset: CD45RA-negative fraction. This receptor was identified in a young man in good health. The CDR3 loop is CASRTGGVNYGYTF. CDR3 nucleotide sequence: TGTGCCAGCAGAACAGGGGGAGTGAACTATGGCTACACCTTC.